This T cell receptor beta chain was found in a study of Ad26.COV2.S vaccination and SARS-CoV-2 variants. The wider study: Donor participated within the Ad26.COV2.S arm of the COV1001 trial.

CDR1 and CDR2 from the germline V gene are SGHAT and FQNNGV. V was clipped by 8 bases and J by 2 bases; unmatched bases: 2. This CDR3 contains 12 residues. Study findings and constraints: Spike-specific CD8+ and CD4+ T cell responses reportedly showed substantial breadth after vaccination. Placebo recipients showed lower spike-specific TCR breadth than vaccinees.

Note on this clone: Its target is unknown.

This sample's treatment: around 19 received Ad26.COV2.S at low or high dose, single or two shots; 5 received placebo; per-sample allocation not given. Samples were taken on day 63 after the first vaccine or placebo injection. Recruitment in Boston yielded a donor of adult age, 18-55 years. Sequenced by immunoSEQ multiplex PCR; TCRdb stores in-frame clones only, minus some. Among hundreds of thousands of clones listed, 75% to 95% were seen once. The material was peripheral blood, obtained in a trial of Ad26.COV2.S vaccine versus placebo. The gene calls are TRBV11-2 and TRBJ1-1, with 7 bases lining up with TRBD1. This TCR derives from a person between 18 and 60 years old who received the Ad26.COV2.S COVID-19 vaccine or a placebo. CDR3 sequence: CASGTVNTEAFF. The CDR3 nucleotides are TGTGCCAGCGGGACAGTTAACACTGAAGCTTTCTTT.